One and the same sample provided the 3 T cell receptor beta chains below, sequenced in a study of control samples from healthy donors and cancer patients. The repertoire was sequenced with immunoSEQ multiplex PCR; TCRdb's copy has only in-frame clones and lacks some. The table shows about 120,000 clones, with more than 70% occurring only once. The sample consisted of blood. These receptors were obtained from a woman in her 70s in good health.

This clone was detected only once. CDR3 DNA: TGTGCCAGCAGCCCCGGGTGGGGGACCCAGTACTTC. Protein: CASSPGWGTQYF. This chain joins TRBV6-2 or TRBV6-3 and TRBJ2-5; D call uncertain. The CDR3 has 12 amino acids. Germline V gives CDR1 MNHEY, CDR2 SVGEGT. V lost 6 bases, J lost 7 bases, and 12 bases lay in between.

The genes are TRBV5-6 and TRBJ2-7; either TRBD1 or TRBD2 may fit D (6 bases each). This CDR3 is built from 16 residues. Germline-derived CDR1 and CDR2 are SGHDT and YYEEEE. V was trimmed by 0 bases and J by 2 bases, leaving 15 bases between them. The CDR3 loop reads CASSLGVTGAAYEQYF. CDR3 DNA sequence: TGTGCCAGCAGCTTGGGGGTGACGGGGGCGGCCTACGAGCAGTACTTC.

The chain combines TRBV3-1 (or the pseudogene TRBV3-2) with TRBJ1-5, with a weak D call TRBD1 (5 bases). The CDR3 extends over 13 amino acids. Germline CDR1 and CDR2: LGHDT and YNNKEL (reference sequence). Trimming stripped 3 bases from V and 7 bases from J, with 10 bases between. The DNA of the CDR3 is TGTGCCAGCAGCCACCCAGGGAAACAGCCCCAGCATTTT. The encoded protein is CASSHPGKQPQHF.